One sample yielded the 5 T cell receptor beta chains listed below, sequenced in a study of siplizumab effects on memory and regulatory T cells. Assay used: immunoSEQ multiplex PCR; TCRdb lists only in-frame clones, some missing. The table has some 100,000 clones, about nine tenths seen once. Sequencing used non-Treg CD4+ T cells sorted from blood. The source is a human donor in good health.

This clone was recorded only once. The CDR3 region is CASTRTGGYEQYF. The CDR3 region has the DNA TGTGCCAGCACAAGGACAGGGGGCTACGAGCAGTACTTC. The rearrangement joins TRBV6-1 to TRBJ2-7; 10 nucleotides match TRBD1. Germline lookup yields CDR1 MNHNS and CDR2 SASEGT. J lost 3 bases, V lost 7 bases, and 3 bases had no gene match. This CDR3 is built from 13 residues.

The V and J genes are TRBV21-1 and TRBJ2-7. TRBV21-1 is a recognized pseudogene. The CDR3 totals 12 residues. The CDR3: CASTTTKYEQYF. DNA of the CDR3: TGTGCCAGCACTACAACGAAATACGAGCAGTACTTC.

The chain has TRBV10-1 and TRBJ2-1, with 15 bases aligning to TRBD2. The junction had 12 bases not matched to a gene; V was cut back by 2 bases and J by 10 bases. The CDR3 spans 18 residues. Germline CDR1 and CDR2: WNHNN and SYGVQD (reference sequence). The CDR3 here is CASSEKGLAGGPRTEQFF. The CDR3 nucleotides read TGCGCCAGCAGTGAGAAGGGACTAGCGGGAGGCCCACGTACGGAGCAGTTCTTC.

The chain has TRBV28 and TRBJ1-2, with a tentative D call TRBD1 (6 bases). Germline V gene sequence: CDR1 MDHEN, CDR2 SYDVKM. V was pared by 2 bases and J by 7 bases, with 11 bases between. The CDR3 contains 13 residues. DNA of the CDR3: TGTGCCAGCAGTTTAAGGGGGTGGTCTGGCTACACCTTC. It encodes CASSLRGWSGYTF.

This clone has only one observation. The rearrangement joins TRBV6-1 to TRBJ2-5; 10 nucleotides match TRBD1. This CDR3 has 15 residues. Germline V gene lookup returns CDR1 MNHNS and CDR2 SASEGT. After removal of 4 bases from V and 5 bases from J, the junction contained 7 bases not matched to a gene. CDR3 amino acids: CASSGGTGAGETQYF. The DNA of the CDR3 is TGTGCCAGCAGTGGCGGGACAGGGGCGGGCGAGACCCAGTACTTC.